This TCR beta chain was identified in a study of shared clonotypes between healthy human individuals. Whole-study context: Each donor contributed plates that comprised three CD4 naive, three CD4 memory, two CD8 naive and one CD8 memory. Study observations and caveats: Sharing across four donors was highest in naive CD4 (roughly 5%) and lowest in memory CD8 (0.4%).

CD45RA-negative memory and CD45RA+ naive subsets were split from the CD4+ cells. Clones were read by immunoSEQ multiplex PCR, and TCRdb kept only the in-frame ones, dropping some. This table has more than 500,000 clones, approximately 95% appearing once. In its sample, this clone was seen once. Its specificity is unknown. Germline V lookup: CDR1 MDHEN, CDR2 SYDVKM. This CDR3 contains 14 residues. V was clipped by 7 bases and J by 0 bases, with 10 bases between them. The TCR comes from a woman aged 25 to 45 in good health. The sequenced material came from naive CD4+ T cells sorted from blood. Subset given: CD45RA+ positively selected. The V call is TRBV28, the J call TRBJ1-5; D is possibly TRBD1 (6 bases). CDR3: CASKQGYSNQPQHF. The CDR3 nucleotides read TGTGCCAGCAAACAGGGATATAGCAATCAGCCCCAGCATTTT.